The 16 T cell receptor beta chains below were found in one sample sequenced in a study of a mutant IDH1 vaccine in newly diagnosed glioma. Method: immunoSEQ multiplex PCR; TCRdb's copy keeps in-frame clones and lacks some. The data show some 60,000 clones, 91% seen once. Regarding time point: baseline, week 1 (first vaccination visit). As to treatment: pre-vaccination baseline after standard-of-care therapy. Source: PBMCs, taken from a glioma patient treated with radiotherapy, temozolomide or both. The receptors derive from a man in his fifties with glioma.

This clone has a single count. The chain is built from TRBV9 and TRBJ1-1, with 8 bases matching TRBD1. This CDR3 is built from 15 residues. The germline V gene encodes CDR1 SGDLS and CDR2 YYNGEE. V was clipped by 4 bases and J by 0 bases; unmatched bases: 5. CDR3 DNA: TGTGCCAGCAGCCCGACAGGGGATATGAACACTGAAGCTTTCTTT. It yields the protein CASSPTGDMNTEAFF.

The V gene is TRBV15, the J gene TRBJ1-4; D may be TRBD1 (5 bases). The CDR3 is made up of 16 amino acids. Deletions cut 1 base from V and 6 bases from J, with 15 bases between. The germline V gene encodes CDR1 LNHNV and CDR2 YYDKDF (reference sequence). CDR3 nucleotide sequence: TGTGCCACCAGCAGAGCCGCAGGGAGCTATCATGAAAAACTGTTTTTT. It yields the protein CATSRAAGSYHEKLFF.

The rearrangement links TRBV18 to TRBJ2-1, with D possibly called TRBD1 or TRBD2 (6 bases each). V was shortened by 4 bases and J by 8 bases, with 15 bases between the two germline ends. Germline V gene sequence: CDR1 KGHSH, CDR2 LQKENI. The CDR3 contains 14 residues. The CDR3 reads CASSRRKGGDEQFF. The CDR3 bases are TGTGCCAGCTCACGGAGAAAGGGGGGCGATGAGCAGTTCTTC.

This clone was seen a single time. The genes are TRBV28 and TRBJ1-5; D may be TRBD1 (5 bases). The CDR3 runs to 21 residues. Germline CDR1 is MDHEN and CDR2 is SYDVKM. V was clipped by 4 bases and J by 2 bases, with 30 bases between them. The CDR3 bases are TGTGCCAGCAGTTATCCGGGGGGGGTCATGCGTAGTTCGGGTCGCAATCAGCCCCAGCATTTT. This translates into CASSYPGGVMRSSGRNQPQHF.

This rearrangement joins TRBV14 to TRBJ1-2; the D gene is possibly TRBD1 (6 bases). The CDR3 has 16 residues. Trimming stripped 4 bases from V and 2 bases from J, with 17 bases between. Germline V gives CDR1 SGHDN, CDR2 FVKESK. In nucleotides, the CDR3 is TGTGCCAGCAGCCGTAATCTTCGGACAGTCAACTATGGCTACACCTTC. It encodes CASSRNLRTVNYGYTF.

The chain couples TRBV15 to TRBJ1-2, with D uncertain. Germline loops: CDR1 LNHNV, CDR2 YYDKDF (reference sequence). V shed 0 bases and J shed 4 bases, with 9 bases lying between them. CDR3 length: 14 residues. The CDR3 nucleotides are TGTGCCACCAGCAGAGATATGGGGTCCTATGGCTACACCTTC. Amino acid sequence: CATSRDMGSYGYTF. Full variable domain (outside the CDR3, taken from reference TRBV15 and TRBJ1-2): DAMVIQNPRYQVTQFGKPVTLSCSQTLNHNVMYWYQQKSSQAPKLLFHYYDKDFNNEADTPDNFQSRRPNTSFCFLDIRSPGLGDTAMYLCATSRDMGSYGYTFGSGTRLTVV.

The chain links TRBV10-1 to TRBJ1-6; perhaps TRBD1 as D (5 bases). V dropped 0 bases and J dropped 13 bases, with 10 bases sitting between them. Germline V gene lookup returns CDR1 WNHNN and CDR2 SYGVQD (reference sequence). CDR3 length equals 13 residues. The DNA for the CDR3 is TGCGCCAGCAGTGAGTCAGCGGGGACCCCCCTCCACTTT. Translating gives CASSESAGTPLHF.

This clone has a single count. DNA of the CDR3: TGTGCCAGCAGCTGGACAGCCAACCCCTACGAGCAGTACTTC. Translating it yields CASSWTANPYEQYF. The rearrangement joins TRBV7-9 to TRBJ2-7; D might be TRBD1 (6 bases). Deletions cut 4 bases from V and 2 bases from J, with 12 bases between. This CDR3 has 14 residues. From germline, CDR1 is SEHNR and CDR2 FQNEAQ (reference sequence). Full variable domain (remainder filled in from reference TRBV7-9 and TRBJ2-7): DTGVSQNPRHKITKRGQNVTFRCDPISEHNRLYWYRQTLGQGPEFLTYFQNEAQLEKSRLLSDRFSAERPKGSFSTLEIQRTEQGDSAMYLCASSWTANPYEQYFGPGTRLTVT.

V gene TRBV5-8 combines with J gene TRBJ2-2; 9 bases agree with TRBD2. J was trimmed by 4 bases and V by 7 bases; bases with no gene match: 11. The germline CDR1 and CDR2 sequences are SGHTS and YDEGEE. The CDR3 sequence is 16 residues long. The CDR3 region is CASRGRGSGGTGELFF. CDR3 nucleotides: TGTGCCAGCCGCGGCCGGGGTAGCGGGGGCACCGGGGAGCTGTTTTTT.

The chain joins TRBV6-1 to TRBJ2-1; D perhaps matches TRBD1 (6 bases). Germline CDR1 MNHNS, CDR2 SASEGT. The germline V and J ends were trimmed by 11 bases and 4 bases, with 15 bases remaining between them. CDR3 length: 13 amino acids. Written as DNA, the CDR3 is TGTGCCGCGAACAGGGTAGAGTACAATGAGCAGTTCTTC. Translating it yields CAANRVEYNEQFF.

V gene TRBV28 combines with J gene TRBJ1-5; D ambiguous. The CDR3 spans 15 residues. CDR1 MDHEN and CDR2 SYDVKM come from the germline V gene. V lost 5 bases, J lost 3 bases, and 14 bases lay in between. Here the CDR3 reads CASSRPGFDNQPQHF. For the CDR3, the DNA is TGTGCCAGCAGTCGGCCCGGGTTTGACAATCAGCCCCAGCATTTT.

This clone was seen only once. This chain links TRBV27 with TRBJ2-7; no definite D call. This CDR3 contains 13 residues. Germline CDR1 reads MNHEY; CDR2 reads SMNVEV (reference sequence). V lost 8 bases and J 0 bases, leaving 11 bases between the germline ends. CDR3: CASGISPSYEQYF. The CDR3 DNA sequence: TGTGCCAGCGGAATTAGCCCCTCCTACGAGCAGTACTTC.

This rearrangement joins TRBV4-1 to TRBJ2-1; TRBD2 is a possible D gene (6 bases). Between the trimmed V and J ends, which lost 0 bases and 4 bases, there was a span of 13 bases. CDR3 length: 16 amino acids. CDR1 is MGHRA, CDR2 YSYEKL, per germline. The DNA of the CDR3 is TGCGCCAGCAGCCAAGAGTATACGGGAGTATACAATGAGCAGTTCTTC. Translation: CASSQEYTGVYNEQFF.

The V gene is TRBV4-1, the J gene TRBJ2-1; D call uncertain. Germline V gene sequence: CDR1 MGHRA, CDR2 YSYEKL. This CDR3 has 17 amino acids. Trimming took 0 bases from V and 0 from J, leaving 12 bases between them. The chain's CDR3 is CASSQEPDPPSYNEQFF. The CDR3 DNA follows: TGCGCCAGCAGCCAAGAACCGGATCCCCCCTCCTACAATGAGCAGTTCTTC.

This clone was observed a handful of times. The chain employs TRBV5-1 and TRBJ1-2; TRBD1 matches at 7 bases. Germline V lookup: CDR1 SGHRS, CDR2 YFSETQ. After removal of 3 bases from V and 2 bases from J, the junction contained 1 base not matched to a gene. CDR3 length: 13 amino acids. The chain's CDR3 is CASSSTGNYGYTF. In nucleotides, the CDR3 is TGCGCCAGCAGCTCGACAGGGAACTATGGCTACACCTTC.

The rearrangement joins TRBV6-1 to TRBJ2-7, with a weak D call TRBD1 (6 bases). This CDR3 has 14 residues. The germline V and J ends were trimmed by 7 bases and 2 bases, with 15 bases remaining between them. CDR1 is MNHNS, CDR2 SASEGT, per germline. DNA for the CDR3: TGTGCCAGCAAGCTACAGGGCCCTACCTACGAGCAGTACTTC. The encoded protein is CASKLQGPTYEQYF.